The text below deals with one TCR beta chain. Its matching antigen is unknown. The CDR3 extends over 13 amino acids. Germline V gene lookup returns CDR1 SEHNR and CDR2 FQNEAQ (reference sequence). The ends were cut back, 1 base at V and 8 bases at J, with 11 bases in the middle. This entry belongs to a study of T cell responses to AZD1222 COVID-19 vaccine. Study-level background: Pooling covered second doses at about 4 or about 12 weeks. Study-wide findings and caveats: Distributed over spike, vaccine-associated CD4 TCRs predominated at 160-218 and 743-854. The donor cohort was predominantly white British with a female majority, and clonal diversity may have been underestimated.

Profiled with immunoSEQ multiplex PCR; TCRdb holds only in-frame clones, not every one. Counted here are roughly 96,000 clones, 80% to 90% occurring once; the ten biggest clones make up more than 1.5%. This TCR came from an adult in good health. The material sequenced was peripheral blood, taken on day 0 of AZD1222 vaccination. The V call is TRBV7-9, the J call TRBJ1-2, with D perhaps TRBD1 (5 bases). CDR3 region: CASSLEAGSGYTF. CDR3 in DNA: TGTGCCAGCAGCTTAGAGGCAGGGAGCGGCTACACCTTC.